This T cell receptor (beta chain) was recovered during a study of T cell responses to AZD1222 COVID-19 vaccine. Findings and limits, study-wide: Unmutated regions of variants are reportedly targeted by nearly half of spike-specific TCRs.

Data came from immunoSEQ multiplex PCR; TCRdb stores just in-frame clones and leaves some out. The table includes 150,000 to 200,000 clones, 80% to 95% detected once. The germline V and J ends were trimmed by 7 bases and 8 bases, with 18 bases remaining between them. The germline V gene encodes CDR1 MNHEY and CDR2 SVGAGI. The CDR3 length is 14 residues. For this clone: Its antigen is not known.

The V call is TRBV6-5, the J call TRBJ2-1; D unresolved. Sample: peripheral blood, taken 28 days after the second AZD1222 dose. The TCR originated in an adult who received the AZD1222 COVID-19 vaccine. CDR3 DNA: TGTGCCAGCATCTCTTCCCGCCGTATCGATGAGCAGTTCTTC. Translating gives CASISSRRIDEQFF.